The entry below describes one TCR beta chain. Its antigen is undetermined. The sample comes from a study of PD-1 blockade in classical Hodgkin lymphoma. The CDR3 spans 16 residues. The junction had 6 bases not matched to a gene; V was cut back by 2 bases and J by 1 base. Study-wide findings and caveats: Repertoire differences lack defined causes, possibly disease activity or prior therapy.

Time point of the sample: newly diagnosed, previously untreated cHL patient sample. It was by magnetic negative selection that CD4+ T cells were purified from thawed PBMCs. Sequenced by immunoSEQ multiplex PCR; TCRdb stores in-frame clones only, minus some. The sample comprises about 35,000 clones, around 89% of which are singletons, and 0.22% rests with the top ten. V gene TRBV23-1 combines with J gene TRBJ1-1; TRBD1 agrees at 8 bases. TRBV23-1 belongs to the ORF category, with a function that is uncertain. The sequence was obtained from a human donor with classical Hodgkin lymphoma. The sample comprised CD4+ T cells from blood. CDR3 in DNA: TGCGCCAGCAGTCAACTACAGGGGGACGAGAACACTGAAGCTTTCTTT. Its translation: CASSQLQGDENTEAFF.